Listed below are T cell receptor beta chains from one sample, sequenced in a study of T cells in Graves' hyperthyroidism and ophthalmopathy. TCRdb called the multiplex PCR reads again in MiXCR, with one record for every CDR3 protein. Of 300,000 to 400,000 distinct CDR3 sequences in the sample, roughly 21% are singletons; the top ten hold 50%. Sequenced material: blood. All receptors derive from a woman in her forties or fifties with Graves' hyperthyroidism. The CDR3 runs from the conserved cysteine through the conserved F or W. Each record gives: V gene, clone size, CDR3 length, J gene, D gene, CDR3 DNA, CDR3 protein. D genes are given only for firm matches. Size is stated for part of the rows, as once, few or many counts, or as a class when the clone is expanded.

v_gene: TRBV11-2; abundance: few; len: 13; j_gene: TRBJ1-2; d_gene: -; CDR3nt: TGTGCCAGCAGCTTGACCCATAGCGAGGGCTACACCTTC; CDR3aa: CASSLTHSEGYTF
v_gene: TRBV28; abundance: few; len: 14; j_gene: TRBJ2-7; d_gene: -; CDR3nt: TGTGCCAGCAGTTTATGGGCAGGATCCTACGAGCAGTACTTC; CDR3aa: CASSLWAGSYEQYF
v_gene: TRBV5-1; abundance: many; len: 17; j_gene: TRBJ2-3; d_gene: -; CDR3nt: TGCGCCAGCAGCTTGTCCCAGCGGAGAACTAGCACAGATACGCAGTATTTT; CDR3aa: CASSLSQRRTSTDTQYF
v_gene: TRBV15; abundance: -; len: 14; j_gene: TRBJ2-3; d_gene: -; CDR3nt: TGTGCCACCAGCCGGGGTGGGGCAGCAGATACGCAGTATTTT; CDR3aa: CATSRGGAADTQYF
v_gene: TRBV6-1; abundance: many; len: 16; j_gene: TRBJ2-5; d_gene: TRBD2; CDR3nt: TGTGCCAGCAGTGCGGGACTAGCGGGGGGGCGCGAGACCCAGTACTTC; CDR3aa: CASSAGLAGGRETQYF
v_gene: TRBV7-9; abundance: -; len: 19; j_gene: TRBJ2-7; d_gene: TRBD2; CDR3nt: TGTGCCAGCAGTTTCCCCTCCCAGAGACTAGCGGGGGTTTTCTACGAGCAGTACTTC; CDR3aa: CASSFPSQRLAGVFYEQYF
v_gene: TRBV5-1; abundance: many; len: 15; j_gene: TRBJ2-7; d_gene: TRBD2; CDR3nt: TGCGCCAGCAGCAGGAAGGGACTAGCGGACTACGAGCAGTACTTC; CDR3aa: CASSRKGLADYEQYF
v_gene: TRBV5-4; abundance: many; len: 15; j_gene: TRBJ2-1; d_gene: -; CDR3nt: TGTGCCAGCAGCGGGGGACTTATAGGCTACAATGAGCAGTTCTTC; CDR3aa: CASSGGLIGYNEQFF
v_gene: TRBV5-6; abundance: few; len: 16; j_gene: TRBJ1-5; d_gene: -; CDR3nt: TGTGCCAGCAGCTTGGCCATCGAGGGGGGTAATCAGCCCCAGCATTTT; CDR3aa: CASSLAIEGGNQPQHF
v_gene: TRBV30; abundance: many; len: 15; j_gene: TRBJ2-7; d_gene: -; CDR3nt: TGTGCCTGGAGTTTGGCCGGGACTTCTACCTACGAGCAGTACTTC; CDR3aa: CAWSLAGTSTYEQYF
v_gene: TRBV12-3/TRBV12-4; abundance: many; len: 14; j_gene: TRBJ1-3; d_gene: -; CDR3nt: TGTGCCAGCAGTTTACAGGCCTCTGGAAACACCATATATTTT; CDR3aa: CASSLQASGNTIYF
v_gene: TRBV6-1; abundance: few; len: 16; j_gene: TRBJ2-5; d_gene: -; CDR3nt: TGTGCCAGCAGTGAATCGACCTCTACTGCTCAAGAGACCCAGTACTTC; CDR3aa: CASSESTSTAQETQYF
v_gene: TRBV25-1; abundance: -; len: 13; j_gene: TRBJ1-1; d_gene: -; CDR3nt: TGTGCCAGCAGGGAGGGCTGGAACACTGAAGCTTTCTTT; CDR3aa: CASREGWNTEAFF
v_gene: TRBV28; abundance: -; len: 15; j_gene: TRBJ2-7; d_gene: -; CDR3nt: TGTGCCAGCAGTCTTGTGATAAGTACAGCCTACGAGCAGTACTTC; CDR3aa: CASSLVISTAYEQYF
v_gene: TRBV3-1; abundance: -; len: 15; j_gene: TRBJ1-5; d_gene: TRBD1; CDR3nt: TGTGCCAGCAGCCAAGATCGTAGCAGGGGGAGGCCCCAGCATTTT; CDR3aa: CASSQDRSRGRPQHF
v_gene: TRBV29-1; abundance: -; len: 13; j_gene: TRBJ1-6; d_gene: -; CDR3nt: TGCAGCGTTGAAGAGCAGGGTGGGTCACCCCTCCACTTT; CDR3aa: CSVEEQGGSPLHF
v_gene: TRBV20-1; abundance: many; len: 13; j_gene: TRBJ1-5; d_gene: -; CDR3nt: TGCAGTGCTAGATACAGGGAGGTTCAGCCCCAGCATTTT; CDR3aa: CSARYREVQPQHF
v_gene: TRBV24-1; abundance: many; len: 17; j_gene: TRBJ2-2; d_gene: TRBD2; CDR3nt: TGTGCCACCAGTGATTTGCCTAGCGGGGGTAACACCGGGGAGCTGTTTTTT; CDR3aa: CATSDLPSGGNTGELFF
v_gene: TRBV12-3/TRBV12-4; abundance: many; len: 15; j_gene: TRBJ1-4; d_gene: -; CDR3nt: TGTGCCAGCAGTTTACAGGGAACGGCTAATGAAAAACTGTTTTTT; CDR3aa: CASSLQGTANEKLFF
v_gene: TRBV12-3/TRBV12-4; abundance: few; len: 14; j_gene: TRBJ1-6; d_gene: -; CDR3nt: TGTGCCAGCAGTTTATGGGGGGGCAATTCACCCCTCCACTTT; CDR3aa: CASSLWGGNSPLHF
v_gene: TRBV6-2/TRBV6-3; abundance: many; len: 19; j_gene: TRBJ2-3; d_gene: -; CDR3nt: TGTGCCAGCAGAACCCCCTCTAGAGTGGTGGGGGGCCATACAGATACGCAGTATTTT; CDR3aa: CASRTPSRVVGGHTDTQYF
v_gene: TRBV7-9; abundance: few; len: 15; j_gene: TRBJ1-6; d_gene: TRBD1; CDR3nt: TGTGCCAGCAGCCCCACCGGACAGGGGAGGTCACCCCTCCACTTT; CDR3aa: CASSPTGQGRSPLHF
v_gene: TRBV20-1; abundance: many; len: 10; j_gene: TRBJ2-4; d_gene: -; CDR3nt: TGCAGTGCGGTTGGGAACATTCAGTACTTC; CDR3aa: CSAVGNIQYF
v_gene: TRBV11-1; abundance: -; len: 12; j_gene: TRBJ1-2; d_gene: -; CDR3nt: TGTGCCAGCAGCTTAAGGAATTCCGGCTACACCTTC; CDR3aa: CASSLRNSGYTF
v_gene: TRBV6-1; abundance: -; len: 14; j_gene: TRBJ2-1; d_gene: -; CDR3nt: TGTGCCAGCAGTGACAGGGCTTTCTACAATGAGCAGTTCTTC; CDR3aa: CASSDRAFYNEQFF
v_gene: TRBV2; abundance: -; len: 14; j_gene: TRBJ1-2; d_gene: -; CDR3nt: TGTGCCAGCAGTGAAGGGACACTTAACTATGGCTACACCTTC; CDR3aa: CASSEGTLNYGYTF
v_gene: TRBV5-1; abundance: many; len: 14; j_gene: TRBJ1-1; d_gene: -; CDR3nt: TGCGCCAGCAGCAACCGGACGGGCGGAACTGAAGCTTTCTTT; CDR3aa: CASSNRTGGTEAFF
v_gene: TRBV12-3/TRBV12-4; abundance: -; len: 12; j_gene: TRBJ1-6; d_gene: TRBD1; CDR3nt: TGTGCCAGCAGGACAGGGTACTCACCCCTCCACTTT; CDR3aa: CASRTGYSPLHF
v_gene: TRBV28; abundance: many; len: 14; j_gene: TRBJ1-1; d_gene: -; CDR3nt: TGTGCCAGCAGTTTTCCGGGGGCGAACACTGAAGCTTTCTTT; CDR3aa: CASSFPGANTEAFF
v_gene: TRBV12-3/TRBV12-4; abundance: many; len: 14; j_gene: TRBJ1-1; d_gene: -; CDR3nt: TGTGCCAGCAGTTTTGACAGCATGTGGACTGAAGCTTTCTTT; CDR3aa: CASSFDSMWTEAFF
v_gene: TRBV5-5; abundance: few; len: 15; j_gene: TRBJ1-1; d_gene: -; CDR3nt: TGTGCCAGCAGCTTGCACCCGACCCTGTCTACTGAAGCTTTCTTT; CDR3aa: CASSLHPTLSTEAFF
v_gene: TRBV7-9; abundance: many; len: 15; j_gene: TRBJ2-1; d_gene: -; CDR3nt: TGTGCCAGCAGCTTAGGGGGTTCCGGCAACAATGAGCAGTTCTTC; CDR3aa: CASSLGGSGNNEQFF
v_gene: TRBV6-9; abundance: -; len: 13; j_gene: TRBJ2-7; d_gene: TRBD1; CDR3nt: TGTGCCAGCAGTTACGGTAGACAGGGCGAGCAGTACTTC; CDR3aa: CASSYGRQGEQYF
v_gene: TRBV11-2; abundance: many; len: 15; j_gene: TRBJ2-7; d_gene: -; CDR3nt: TGTGCCAGCAGCTTAGGTGCAGGGTACTCCTACGAGCAGTACTTC; CDR3aa: CASSLGAGYSYEQYF
v_gene: TRBV11-3; abundance: many; len: 16; j_gene: TRBJ2-7; d_gene: TRBD2; CDR3nt: TGTGCCAGCAGCTCAATGGGGGTAGCGGGAGTTGACGAGCAGTACTTC; CDR3aa: CASSSMGVAGVDEQYF
v_gene: TRBV6-1; abundance: many; len: 16; j_gene: TRBJ2-2; d_gene: TRBD2; CDR3nt: TGTGCCAGCAGTCCGCTAGCGGGGGGCTCAACCGGGGAGCTGTTTTTT; CDR3aa: CASSPLAGGSTGELFF
v_gene: TRBV19; abundance: few; len: 15; j_gene: TRBJ2-7; d_gene: TRBD2; CDR3nt: TGTGCCAGTAGTGTAGGACTAGCGGACTCCTACGAGCAGTACTTC; CDR3aa: CASSVGLADSYEQYF
v_gene: TRBV2; abundance: -; len: 13; j_gene: TRBJ2-3; d_gene: -; CDR3nt: TGTGCCAGCAAACGGGGGGCCACAGATACGCAGTATTTT; CDR3aa: CASKRGATDTQYF
v_gene: TRBV24-1; abundance: many; len: 16; j_gene: TRBJ2-1; d_gene: TRBD1; CDR3nt: TGTGCCACCAGTGTCGGGGGACAGGGCCTCTACAATGAGCAGTTCTTC; CDR3aa: CATSVGGQGLYNEQFF
v_gene: TRBV3-1; abundance: many; len: 18; j_gene: TRBJ1-2; d_gene: -; CDR3nt: TGTGCCAGCAGCCAAGAAGTTTGGCGGGACGCTCTAGCCCTTGGCTACACCTTC; CDR3aa: CASSQEVWRDALALGYTF
v_gene: TRBV3-1; abundance: many; len: 14; j_gene: TRBJ1-2; d_gene: -; CDR3nt: TGTGCCAGCAGCCCTCAGGCGGGTGGTGATGGCTACACCTTC; CDR3aa: CASSPQAGGDGYTF
v_gene: TRBV6-5; abundance: many; len: 16; j_gene: TRBJ2-3; d_gene: -; CDR3nt: TGTGCCAGCAGTTACGAACACAGCTCTCCGACAGATACGCAGTATTTT; CDR3aa: CASSYEHSSPTDTQYF
v_gene: TRBV3-1; abundance: many; len: 14; j_gene: TRBJ1-5; d_gene: -; CDR3nt: TGTGCCAGCAGCCACGGAGGGAGCAATCAGCCCCAGCATTTT; CDR3aa: CASSHGGSNQPQHF
v_gene: TRBV6-1; abundance: -; len: 16; j_gene: TRBJ1-1; d_gene: TRBD1; CDR3nt: TGTGCCAGCTTCCGGCCAGGGGGAAATATGAACACTGAAGCTTTCTTT; CDR3aa: CASFRPGGNMNTEAFF
v_gene: TRBV24-1; abundance: few; len: 15; j_gene: TRBJ2-1; d_gene: TRBD2; CDR3nt: TGTGCCACCAGTGATCCTGAGGGACTAGCTTACGAGCAGTTCTTC; CDR3aa: CATSDPEGLAYEQFF
v_gene: TRBV2; abundance: -; len: 16; j_gene: TRBJ2-2; d_gene: TRBD2; CDR3nt: TGTGCCACCAGTGACCAACTAGCGGGAGATACCGGGGAGCTGTTTTTT; CDR3aa: CATSDQLAGDTGELFF
v_gene: TRBV3-1; abundance: few; len: 15; j_gene: TRBJ2-1; d_gene: -; CDR3nt: TGTGCCAGCAGCCAAGATACTGCAACCTACAATGAGCAGTTCTTC; CDR3aa: CASSQDTATYNEQFF
v_gene: TRBV11-2; abundance: many; len: 13; j_gene: TRBJ2-1; d_gene: -; CDR3nt: TGTGCCAGCAGCCGTAATACAGGGCGTGAGCAGTTCTTC; CDR3aa: CASSRNTGREQFF
v_gene: TRBV19; abundance: once; len: 13; j_gene: TRBJ1-2; d_gene: TRBD1; CDR3nt: TGTGCCAGCGCAACAGGGGTTAACTATGGCTACACCTTC; CDR3aa: CASATGVNYGYTF
v_gene: TRBV5-1; abundance: many; len: 15; j_gene: TRBJ1-6; d_gene: TRBD1; CDR3nt: TGCGCCAGCAGCATTGGGACAGGGAGGAATTCACCCCTCCACTTT; CDR3aa: CASSIGTGRNSPLHF
v_gene: TRBV6-1; abundance: many; len: 15; j_gene: TRBJ2-6; d_gene: -; CDR3nt: TGTGCCAGCAGTGAAGGTGGGGCTGGGGCCAACGTCCTGACTTTC; CDR3aa: CASSEGGAGANVLTF
v_gene: TRBV20-1; abundance: few; len: 17; j_gene: TRBJ1-5; d_gene: -; CDR3nt: TGCAGTGCTAGCGGGACCGGGACCGTAACCGGATGGGAGCCCCAGCATTTT; CDR3aa: CSASGTGTVTGWEPQHF